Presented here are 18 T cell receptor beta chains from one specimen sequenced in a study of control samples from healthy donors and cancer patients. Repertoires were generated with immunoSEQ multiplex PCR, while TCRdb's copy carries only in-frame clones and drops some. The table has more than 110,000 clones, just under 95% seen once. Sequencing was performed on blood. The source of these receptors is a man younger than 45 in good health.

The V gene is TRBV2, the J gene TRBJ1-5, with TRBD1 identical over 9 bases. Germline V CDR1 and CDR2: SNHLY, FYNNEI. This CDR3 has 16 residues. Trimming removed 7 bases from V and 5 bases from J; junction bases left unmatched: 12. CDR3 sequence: CASKAFGQGPYQPQHF. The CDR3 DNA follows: TGTGCCAGCAAAGCCTTCGGACAGGGGCCTTATCAGCCCCAGCATTTT. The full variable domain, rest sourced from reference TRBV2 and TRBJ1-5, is EPEVTQTPSHQVTQMGQEVILRCVPISNHLYFYWYRQILGQKVEFLVSFYNNEISEKSEIFDDQFSVERPDGSNFTLKIRSTKLEDSAMYFCASKAFGQGPYQPQHFGDGTRLSIL.

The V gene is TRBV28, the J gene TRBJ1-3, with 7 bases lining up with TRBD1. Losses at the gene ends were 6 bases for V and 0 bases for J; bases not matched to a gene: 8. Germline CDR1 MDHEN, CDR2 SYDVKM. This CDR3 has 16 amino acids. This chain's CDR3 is CASSPLGQISGNTIYF. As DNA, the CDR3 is TGTGCCAGCAGCCCATTGGGACAGATCTCTGGAAACACCATATATTTT.

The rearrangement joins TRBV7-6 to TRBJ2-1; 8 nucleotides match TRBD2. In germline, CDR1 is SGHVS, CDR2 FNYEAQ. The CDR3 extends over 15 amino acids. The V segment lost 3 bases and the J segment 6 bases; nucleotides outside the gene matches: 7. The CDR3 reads CASSLQAGALNEQFF. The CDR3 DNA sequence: TGTGCCAGCAGCTTGCAAGCGGGGGCGCTCAATGAGCAGTTCTTC.

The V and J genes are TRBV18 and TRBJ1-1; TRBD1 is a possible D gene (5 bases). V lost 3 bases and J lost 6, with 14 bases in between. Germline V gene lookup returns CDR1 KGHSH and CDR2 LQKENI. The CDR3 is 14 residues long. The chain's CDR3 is CASSPKDTGPEAFF. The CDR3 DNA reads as TGTGCCAGCTCACCCAAGGACACCGGCCCTGAAGCTTTCTTT.

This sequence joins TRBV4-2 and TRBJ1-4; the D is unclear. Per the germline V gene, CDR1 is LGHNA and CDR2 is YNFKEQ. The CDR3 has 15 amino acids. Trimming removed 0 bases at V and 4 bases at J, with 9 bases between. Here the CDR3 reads CASSQENGSNEKLFF. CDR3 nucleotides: TGTGCCAGCAGCCAAGAAAACGGGAGTAATGAAAAACTGTTTTTT.

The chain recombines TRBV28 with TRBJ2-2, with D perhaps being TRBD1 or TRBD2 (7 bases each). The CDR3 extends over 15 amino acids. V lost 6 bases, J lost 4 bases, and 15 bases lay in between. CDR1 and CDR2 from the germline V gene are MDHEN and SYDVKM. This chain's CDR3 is CASSPGRGGTGELFF. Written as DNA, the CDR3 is TGTGCCAGCAGCCCCGGCAGGGGGGGCACCGGGGAGCTGTTTTTT.

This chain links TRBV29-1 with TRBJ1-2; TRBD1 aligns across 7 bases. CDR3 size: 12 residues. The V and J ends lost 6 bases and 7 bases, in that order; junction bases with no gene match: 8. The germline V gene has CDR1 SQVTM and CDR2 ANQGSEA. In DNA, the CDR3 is TGCAGCGTGGCTGACAGGGTGGGTGGCTACACCTTC. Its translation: CSVADRVGGYTF.

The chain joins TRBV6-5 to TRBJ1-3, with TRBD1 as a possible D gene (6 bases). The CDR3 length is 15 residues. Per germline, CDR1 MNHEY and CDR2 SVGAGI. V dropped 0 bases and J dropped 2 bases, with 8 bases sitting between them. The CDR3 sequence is CASSYSQGPGNTIYF. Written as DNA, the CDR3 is TGTGCCAGCAGTTACTCACAGGGCCCTGGAAACACCATATATTTT.

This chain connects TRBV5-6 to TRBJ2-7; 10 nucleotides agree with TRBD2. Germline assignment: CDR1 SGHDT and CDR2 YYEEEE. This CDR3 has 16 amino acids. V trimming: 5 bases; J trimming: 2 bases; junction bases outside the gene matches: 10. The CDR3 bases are TGTGCCAGCAGGCGCGGCGGTGGACTAGCGGCCTACGAGCAGTACTTC. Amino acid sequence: CASRRGGGLAAYEQYF.

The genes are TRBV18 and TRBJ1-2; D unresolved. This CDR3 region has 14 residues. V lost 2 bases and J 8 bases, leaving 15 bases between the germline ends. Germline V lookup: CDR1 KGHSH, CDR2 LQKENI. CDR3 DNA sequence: TGTGCCAGCTCACCAGACCTCGGCACAGTAGGCTACACCTTC. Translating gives CASSPDLGTVGYTF.

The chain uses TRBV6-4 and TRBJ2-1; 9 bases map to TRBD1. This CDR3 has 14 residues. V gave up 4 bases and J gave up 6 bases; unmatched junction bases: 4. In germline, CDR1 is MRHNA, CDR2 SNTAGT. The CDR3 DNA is TGTGCCAGCAGTGGGACAGGGGACATCAATGAGCAGTTCTTC. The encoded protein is CASSGTGDINEQFF.

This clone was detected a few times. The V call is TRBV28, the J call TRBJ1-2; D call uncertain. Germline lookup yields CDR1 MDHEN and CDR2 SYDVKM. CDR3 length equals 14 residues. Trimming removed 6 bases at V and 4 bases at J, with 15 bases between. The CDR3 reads CASSTTGVIYGYTF. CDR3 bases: TGTGCCAGCAGCACGACCGGAGTAATCTATGGCTACACCTTC.

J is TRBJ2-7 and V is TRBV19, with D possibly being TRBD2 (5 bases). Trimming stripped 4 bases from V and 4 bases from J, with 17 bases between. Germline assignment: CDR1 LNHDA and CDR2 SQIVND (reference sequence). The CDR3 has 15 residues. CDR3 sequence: CASSRRGAALYEQYF. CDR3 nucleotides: TGTGCCAGTAGTAGACGGGGAGCCGCCTTATACGAGCAGTACTTC.

The CDR3 protein is CASSVGEGITEAFF. DNA for the CDR3: TGTGCCAGCAGCGTAGGGGAGGGGATAACTGAAGCTTTCTTT. This sequence joins TRBV9 and TRBJ1-1; a possible D gene is TRBD1 (5 bases). Germline V lookup: CDR1 SGDLS, CDR2 YYNGEE. The CDR3 has 14 amino acids. Trimming stripped 0 bases from V and 5 bases from J, with 11 bases between.

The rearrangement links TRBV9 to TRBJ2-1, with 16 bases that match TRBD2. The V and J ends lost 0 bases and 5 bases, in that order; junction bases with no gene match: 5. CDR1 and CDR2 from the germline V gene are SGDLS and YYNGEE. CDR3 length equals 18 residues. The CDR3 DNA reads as TGTGCCAGCAGCGTAGGGGGACTAGCGGGAGGGCAAAACAATGAGCAGTTCTTC. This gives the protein CASSVGGLAGGQNNEQFF. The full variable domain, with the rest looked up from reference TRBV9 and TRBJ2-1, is DSGVTQTPKHLITATGQRVTLRCSPRSGDLSVYWYQQSLDQGLQFLIQYYNGEERAKGNILERFSAQQFPDLHSELNLSSLELGDSALYFCASSVGGLAGGQNNEQFFGPGTRLTVL.

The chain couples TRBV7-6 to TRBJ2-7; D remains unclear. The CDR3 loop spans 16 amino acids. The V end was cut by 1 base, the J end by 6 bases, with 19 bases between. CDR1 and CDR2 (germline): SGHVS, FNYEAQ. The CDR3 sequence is CASSLGAAPAFSEQYF. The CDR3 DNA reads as TGTGCCAGCAGCTTAGGGGCGGCACCCGCCTTTTCCGAGCAGTACTTC.

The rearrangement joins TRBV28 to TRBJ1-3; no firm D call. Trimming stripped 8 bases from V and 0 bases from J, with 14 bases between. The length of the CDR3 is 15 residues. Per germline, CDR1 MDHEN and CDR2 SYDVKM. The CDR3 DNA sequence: TGTGCCAGCGGGATTGGGGTCAACTCTGGAAACACCATATATTTT. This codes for CASGIGVNSGNTIYF. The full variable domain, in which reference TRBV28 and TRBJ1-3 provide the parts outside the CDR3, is DVKVTQSSRYLVKRTGEKVFLECVQDMDHENMFWYRQDPGLGLRLIYFSYDVKMKEKGDIPEGYSVSREKKERFSLILESASTNQTSMYLCASGIGVNSGNTIYFGEGSWLTVV.

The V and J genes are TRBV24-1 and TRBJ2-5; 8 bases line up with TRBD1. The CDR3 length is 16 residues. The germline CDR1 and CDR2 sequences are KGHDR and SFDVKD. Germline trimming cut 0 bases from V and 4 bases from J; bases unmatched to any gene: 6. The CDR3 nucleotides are TGTGCCACCAGTGATTTGCTGACTACAGGGGGAGAGACCCAGTACTTC. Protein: CATSDLLTTGGETQYF.